Listed here are 20 T cell receptor beta chains from one sample, sequenced in a study of T cells in localized non-small cell lung cancer (dated by TCRdb to the early 2020s). Library prep was done by the immunoSEQ multiplex PCR assay. TCRdb mirrors the immuneACCESS table, restricted to in-frame sequences. Some clones are absent from its copies; in checked studies, under half trace to an unresolved V gene, and the reason for the others is unknown. This sample comprises some 82,000 clones, 60% to 85% of them detected only once. Less than 20% of the sample is taken by the ten largest. The sample was PBMCs, taken before any cancer treatment. All receptors come from a man aged 35-69 years with stage II squamous cell lung carcinoma.

The J gene is TRBJ2-7, the V gene TRBV5-1, with a tentative D call TRBD2 (6 bases). Germline CDR1 reads SGHRS; CDR2 reads YFSETQ. The V end lost 0 bases, the J end lost 2 bases, and 15 bases lay between the germline ends. The CDR3 contains 16 residues. The CDR3 DNA reads TGCGCCAGCAGCTTGGGGACGGGAGACACCGCCTACGAGCAGTACTTC. It specifies CASSLGTGDTAYEQYF.

The rearrangement links TRBV6-5 to TRBJ2-1; 10 bases line up with TRBD2. From germline, CDR1 is MNHEY and CDR2 SVGAGI. CDR3 length: 15 amino acids. The V gene end was trimmed by 4 bases and the J gene end by 4 bases; junction bases not matched to a gene: 4. Written as DNA, the CDR3 is TGTGCCAGCAGTTCCCTTAGCGGGGGGTACAATGAGCAGTTCTTC. It is translated as CASSSLSGGYNEQFF.

The chain combines TRBV14 with TRBJ2-3; 9 bases are a match to TRBD2. Trimming removed 4 bases from V and 0 bases from J; junction bases left unmatched: 8. From germline, CDR1 is SGHDN and CDR2 FVKESK. The CDR3 contains 17 residues. CDR3 sequence (DNA): TGTGCCAGCAGCCCTCTAGCGGGAAGCCTTAGCACAGATACGCAGTATTTT. Translated, it gives CASSPLAGSLSTDTQYF.

This clone has just a few counts. This chain uses TRBV20-1 with TRBJ1-1; D is unresolved. Germline V gives CDR1 DFQATT, CDR2 SNEGSKA (reference sequence). The V and J ends lost 2 bases and 11 bases respectively, with 12 bases between them. This CDR3 contains 11 residues. The CDR3 loop is CSARPTPQAFF. CDR3 in DNA: TGCAGTGCTAGACCCACCCCCCAGGCTTTCTTT.

Turning to this clone: An end of the junction does not agree with germline; a read error may underlie this. The V call is TRBV7-7, the J call TRBJ2-5, with D possibly being TRBD2 (7 bases). Germline V CDR1 and CDR2: SSHAT, FNYEAQ (reference sequence). CDR3 length equals 15 residues. The CDR3 DNA is TGTGCTAGCAGCCCTTACAGGGAGGGAGGAGAGACCCAGTACTTC. It is translated as CASSPYREGGETQYF.

The rearrangement joins TRBV6-5 to TRBJ2-7; the D is unclear. The germline V gene encodes CDR1 MNHEY and CDR2 SVGAGI. CDR3 length: 15 amino acids. Deletions cut 6 bases from V and 0 bases from J, with 15 bases between. The CDR3 nucleotides read TGTGCCAGCAGCCAAACCTGGCGGCGCTCCTACGAGCAGTACTTC. Translating gives CASSQTWRRSYEQYF.

This clone showed up just once. In nucleotides, the CDR3 is TGTGCCAGCAGCCCCGGTGCGGCGGGGCAAGAGACCCAGTACTTC. It encodes CASSPGAAGQETQYF. The chain links TRBV5-4 to TRBJ2-5; TRBD2 might be the D (6 bases). V lost 4 bases and J 2 bases, leaving 15 bases between the germline ends. This CDR3 comprises 15 residues. Per the germline V gene, CDR1 is SGHNT and CDR2 is YYREEE (reference sequence).

This chain links TRBV5-4 with TRBJ2-6, with 7 bases identical to TRBD1. This CDR3 has 18 residues. Looked up from germline, CDR1 is SGHNT and CDR2 is YYREEE (reference sequence). Trimming cost V 0 bases and J 0 bases; bases outside gene matches: 6. As DNA, the CDR3 is TGTGCCAGCAGCTTGGCGGGACAGCCAAGCTCTGGGGCCAACGTCCTGACTTTC. Its translation: CASSLAGQPSSGANVLTF.

This chain connects TRBV7-9 to TRBJ1-4, with D possibly being TRBD1 (5 bases). CDR3 length: 14 amino acids. Germline lookup yields CDR1 SEHNR and CDR2 FQNEAQ (reference sequence). V was clipped by 5 bases and J by 7 bases, with 14 bases between them. CDR3 sequence reads: CASSASSGREKLFF. CDR3 sequence (DNA): TGTGCCAGCAGCGCTTCTTCGGGACGTGAAAAACTGTTTTTT.

The V call is TRBV4-3, the J call TRBJ1-1, with unresolved D. V lost 0 bases to trimming and J lost 0 bases, with 2 bases between them. Germline CDR1 is LGHNA and CDR2 is YSLEER. The CDR3 is 13 residues long. For the CDR3, the DNA is TGCGCCAGCAGCCAAGAACTGAACACTGAAGCTTTCTTT. Amino acids: CASSQELNTEAFF.

This rearrangement joins TRBV4-3 to TRBJ1-2, with a weak D call TRBD1 (6 bases). V dropped 1 base and J dropped 8 bases, with 17 bases sitting between them. The CDR3 runs to 15 residues. The germline gives CDR1 LGHNA, CDR2 YSLEER. As DNA, the CDR3 is TGCGCCAGCAGCCAAGGGAACAGGGTGGGAAAAGGCTACACCTTC. It is translated as CASSQGNRVGKGYTF.

In its sample, this clone was seen a few times. The chain carries TRBV7-9 and TRBJ2-7; D might be TRBD2 (5 bases). This CDR3 is 12 amino acids long. Germline CDR1 reads SEHNR; CDR2 reads FQNEAQ (reference sequence). V was pared by 5 bases and J by 3 bases, with 8 bases between. Written as DNA, the CDR3 is TGTGCCAGCAGCCCTGAGGGCTACGAGCAGTACTTC. The encoded protein is CASSPEGYEQYF.

V usage is TRBV30 and J usage is TRBJ1-1; no clear D. The germline V gene encodes CDR1 GTSNPN and CDR2 SVGIG (reference sequence). The CDR3 is 13 residues long. V lost 0 bases and J lost 3, with 8 bases in between. CDR3 sequence reads: CAWSVDRDTEAFF. The CDR3 nucleotides are TGTGCCTGGAGTGTAGATAGGGACACTGAAGCTTTCTTT.

DNA for the CDR3: TGCAGCGTTGAAAATAGTTTCATATACAGTCAAGAGACCCAGTACTTC. Translated: CSVENSFIYSQETQYF. The V gene is TRBV29-1, the J gene TRBJ2-5; D uncertain. CDR1 and CDR2 from the germline V gene are SQVTM and ANQGSEA. This CDR3 is built from 16 residues. V shed 2 bases and J shed 2 bases, with 18 bases lying between them.

The chain carries TRBV9 and TRBJ2-2; D gene uncertain. V dropped 3 bases and J dropped 2 bases, with 11 bases sitting between them. Germline V gene lookup returns CDR1 SGDLS and CDR2 YYNGEE. The CDR3 runs 15 residues. The CDR3 bases are TGTGCCAGCAGCGCCGGTACAGAAAACACCGGGGAGCTGTTTTTT. Its protein product is CASSAGTENTGELFF. Using reference TRBV9 and TRBJ2-2 for the parts outside the CDR3, the full variable domain is DSGVTQTPKHLITATGQRVTLRCSPRSGDLSVYWYQQSLDQGLQFLIQYYNGEERAKGNILERFSAQQFPDLHSELNLSSLELGDSALYFCASSAGTENTGELFFGEGSRLTVL.

The chain recombines TRBV9 with TRBJ2-3; 7 bases are a match to TRBD1. The germline gives CDR1 SGDLS, CDR2 YYNGEE. This CDR3 spans 14 amino acids. V was clipped by 2 bases and J by 4 bases; unmatched bases: 4. The CDR3 sequence is CASSVSTGADTQYF. CDR3 nucleotide sequence: TGTGCCAGCAGCGTTAGTACAGGGGCAGATACGCAGTATTTT.

This clone was counted between two and nine times. The chain employs TRBV27 and TRBJ2-1; 11 bases map to TRBD2. J lost 15 bases, V lost 6 bases, and 7 bases had no gene match. Germline V CDR1 and CDR2: MNHEY, SMNVEV (reference sequence). The CDR3 length is 12 residues. The CDR3 region is CASRARTSGLFF. The CDR3 nucleotides read TGTGCCAGCAGGGCGAGGACTAGCGGGTTGTTCTTC.

This chain links TRBV30 with TRBJ1-2, with 11 bases that match TRBD1. Germline V gene sequence: CDR1 GTSNPN, CDR2 SVGIG (reference sequence). With V trimmed by 2 bases and J by 7 bases, 6 bases remained unmatched. The CDR3 loop spans 14 amino acids. The CDR3 here is CAWSLGQGAPGYTF. The CDR3 bases are TGTGCCTGGAGTCTAGGACAGGGGGCGCCTGGCTACACCTTC.

A single count supports this clone. This chain connects TRBV5-1 to TRBJ2-4; 8 bases are shared with TRBD2. This CDR3 contains 16 residues. Trimming took 0 bases from V and 8 from J; bases not matched to a gene: 10. Germline CDR1 reads SGHRS; CDR2 reads YFSETQ. The CDR3 spells CASSLEGSGMEDIQYF. Here the CDR3 DNA reads TGCGCCAGCAGCTTGGAGGGTAGCGGGATGGAGGACATTCAGTACTTC.

This chain links TRBV29-1 with TRBJ2-2; a weak D match, TRBD2 (5 bases). The CDR3 loop spans 14 amino acids. Germline V gene data show CDR1 as SQVTM and CDR2 as ANQGSEA. Trimming took off 5 bases at V and 2 bases at J, with 12 bases between the two ends. Written as DNA, the CDR3 is TGCAGCGTTCTCCGAGGAGGCAACACCGGGGAGCTGTTTTTT. Translation: CSVLRGGNTGELFF.